This T cell receptor beta chain was profiled in a study of T cell repertoires in cytomegalovirus infection. One entry per CDR3 protein, called by TCRdb with MiXCR from the reads. Of about a million distinct CDR3 sequences listed, around 31% are singletons. V dropped 0 bases and J dropped 3; count of bases not matched to a gene: 1. The V gene's germline CDR1 is SGHNT and CDR2 YYREEE (reference sequence). The CDR3 length is 15 residues. With regard to this clonotype: The target antigen is unknown. A much larger clone sits a single nucleotide away, making a read error possible.

This TCR was sampled from a human donor in good health (CMV status not recorded). Some clones in this sample may be carry-over from other donors' samples. Sample: cultured CD8+ T cells from PBMCs, taken from culture after CMV antigen stimulation. The J gene is TRBJ2-1, the V gene TRBV5-4, with 9 bases lining up with TRBD1. DNA for the CDR3: TGTGCCAGCAGCTTGGGGGACAGGGACTACAATGAGCAGTTCTTC. Translated, it gives CASSLGDRDYNEQFF.